This TCR beta chain was identified during a study of cytomegalovirus exposure and HLA in healthy donors. Note on this clone: Its antigen is not identified.

Whole-study results and caveats: Rare sequences made up most TCRs, while some public TCRs were found in many donors. TCR beta chains associated with HLA were, in a later analysis, more clonally expanded than equally common others.

The primer mix had 60 Vbeta and 13 Jbeta primers. Clones were read by immunoSEQ multiplex PCR, and TCRdb kept only the in-frame ones, dropping some. The table records tens of thousands of clones, approximately 75% of them present only once. This clonotype was sampled from a man aged 55 to 70 in good health and CMV-seropositive. Sequencing was carried out using PBMCs.

CDR3 residues: CASSDPRQGYYEQYF. In DNA, the CDR3 is TGTGCCAGCAGTGACCCGCGACAGGGATACTACGAGCAGTACTTC. The V and J genes are TRBV6-1 and TRBJ2-7; TRBD1 aligns across 7 bases. Germline CDR1 and CDR2: MNHNS and SASEGT. V lost 3 bases to trimming and J lost 3 bases; unmatched junction nucleotides: 8. The CDR3 spans 15 residues.